This T cell receptor beta chain comes out of a study of blood T cell repertoires in COVID-19. Looking at the study overall: T cells, B-cell-depleted T cells, or PBMCs supplied cDNA or gDNA.

This clone was picked up a small number of times. Recruits, aged roughly 18 to 100 years, lived in around 24 US areas. As originally analysed: By means of reference gene primer amplification, nucleated cell counts were estimated. Measured with immunoSEQ multiplex PCR; TCRdb has only the in-frame clones, and not every one. V and J calls plus clone size are reproduced from that table; the DNA served to infer D and trimming. The table includes roughly 320,000 clones, about nine tenths detected once. The ends were cut back, 2 bases at V and 0 bases at J, with 13 bases in the middle. Germline lookup yields CDR1 MNHEY and CDR2 SVGAGI. The CDR3 loop spans 16 amino acids.

The sequencing input was PBMCs or T cells enriched from blood (not recorded which). The rearrangement joins TRBV6-5 to TRBJ1-1; D is perhaps TRBD1 (5 bases). The receptor was isolated from a man aged 25-40 years who had recovered from COVID-19. CDR3: CASSYGRVVMNTEAFF. The CDR3, as DNA: TGTGCCAGCAGTTACGGCAGGGTCGTAATGAACACTGAAGCTTTCTTT.